The entry below gives a single TCR beta chain sequence along with its context. In the authors' methods: The authors estimated nucleated cell counts from reference gene primer amplification. This table comes from immunoSEQ multiplex PCR, and its TCRdb copy is limited to in-frame clones, with some not included. The V and J calls and clone size come from that table; D and trimming were worked out from the DNA. The sample yields roughly 120,000 clones, more than 75% seen once. The entry originates in a study of blood T cell repertoires in COVID-19. V dropped 1 base and J dropped 5; count of bases not matched to a gene: 1. The germline gives CDR1 LGHNA, CDR2 YSLEER. The CDR3 loop spans 15 amino acids. Seattle patient enrollment occurred during active infection, with longitudinal follow-up thereafter.

The receptor was derived from a man aged 60 to 69 with COVID-19, enrolled during active disease. Sequencing was carried out using peripheral blood. This chain uses TRBV4-3 with TRBJ1-5; 11 bases map to TRBD1. The CDR3 here is CASSQGTGGDQPQHF. In DNA, the CDR3 is TGCGCCAGCAGCCAAGGGACAGGGGGCGATCAGCCCCAGCATTTT.